A single T cell receptor beta chain is shown here with its context. This sample is part of a study of blood T cell repertoires in COVID-19. Study at large: The study drew acute and convalescent COVID-19 samples from the United States, Italy and Spain. The analysed material was cDNA or gDNA that came from T cells, B-cell-depleted T cells, or PBMCs.

In the original processing: Reference gene primer amplification in the assay estimated nucleated cell counts. Here immunoSEQ multiplex PCR was the method, and the copy in TCRdb shows in-frame clones only, minus some. The D gene and trimming were derived from the DNA, and the V and J assignments and clone size from that table. Among fewer than 120,000 clones, roughly 91% were seen once, and the ten largest hold approximately 3.4%. This receptor was identified in a woman between 50 and 59 years old with acute or convalescent COVID-19. The sample taken for sequencing was peripheral blood.

The CDR3 spells CASSPLLRERYTQYF. DNA for the CDR3: TGTGCCAGCAGTCCCCTTTTGCGGGAGCGATATACGCAGTATTTT. The chain couples TRBV28 to TRBJ2-3; 7 bases line up with TRBD2. Germline loops: CDR1 MDHEN, CDR2 SYDVKM. V lost 5 bases and J lost 7; bases outside the gene matches: 12. The CDR3 is made up of 15 amino acids.